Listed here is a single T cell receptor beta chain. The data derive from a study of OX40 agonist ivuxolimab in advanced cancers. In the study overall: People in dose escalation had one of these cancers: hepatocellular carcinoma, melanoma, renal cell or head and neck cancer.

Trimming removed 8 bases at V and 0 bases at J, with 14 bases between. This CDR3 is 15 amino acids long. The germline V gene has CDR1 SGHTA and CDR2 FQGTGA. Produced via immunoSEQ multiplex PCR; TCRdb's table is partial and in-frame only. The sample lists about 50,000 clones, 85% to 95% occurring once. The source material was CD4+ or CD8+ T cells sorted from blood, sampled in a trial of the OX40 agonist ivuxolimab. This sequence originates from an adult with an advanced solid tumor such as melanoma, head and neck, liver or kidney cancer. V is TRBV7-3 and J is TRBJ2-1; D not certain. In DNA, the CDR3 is TGTGCCAGCCAACTGGAGCATAACTCCTACAATGAGCAGTTCTTC. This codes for CASQLEHNSYNEQFF. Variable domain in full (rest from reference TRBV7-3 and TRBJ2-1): GAGVSQTPSNKVTEKGKYVELRCDPISGHTALYWYRQSLGQGPEFLIYFQGTGAADDSGLPNDRFFAVRPEGSVSTLKIQRTERGDSAVYLCASQLEHNSYNEQFFGPGTRLTVL.